A single sample is the source of the 10 T cell receptor beta chains below, sequenced in a study of blood T cell repertoires in COVID-19. Clones were read by immunoSEQ multiplex PCR, and TCRdb kept only the in-frame ones, dropping some. Among almost 200,000 clones listed, around 90% were seen once. The specimen was PBMCs or T cells enriched from blood (not recorded which). The receptors derive from a woman aged 18-30 years who had recovered from COVID-19.

The chain combines TRBV3-1 (or the pseudogene TRBV3-2) with TRBJ1-2; 11 nucleotides match TRBD1. The V gene's germline CDR1 is LGHDT and CDR2 YNNKEL (reference sequence). The CDR3 consists of 14 residues. Losses at the gene ends were 6 bases for V and 3 bases for J; bases not matched to a gene: 3. DNA of the CDR3: TGTGCCAGCAGGGACAGGGGGCTGGACTATGGCTACACCTTC. Encoded protein: CASRDRGLDYGYTF.

Judged by abundance, this clone is medium-sized (0.01 to 0.1%). The same CDR3 arises from other DNA sequences in this sample as well. CDR3 in DNA: TGCGCCAGCAGCTTGGGGCAGTCTAACTATGGCTACACCTTC. The encoded protein is CASSLGQSNYGYTF. J is TRBJ1-2 and V is TRBV5-1; no definite D call. Germline-derived CDR1 and CDR2 are SGHRS and YFSETQ. CDR3 length equals 14 residues. The V end lost 0 bases, the J end lost 0 bases, and 6 bases lay between the germline ends.

V gene TRBV19 combines with J gene TRBJ2-6; 8 nucleotides agree with TRBD1. This CDR3 region has 14 residues. The ends lost 9 bases at V and 3 bases at J; junction bases unmatched: 4. Germline V CDR1 and CDR2: LNHDA, SQIVND (reference sequence). CDR3: CASTTGVGANVLTF. The CDR3 coding sequence is TGTGCCAGCACGACAGGGGTTGGGGCCAACGTCCTGACTTTC.

This chain uses TRBV9 with TRBJ1-2, with 8 bases identical to TRBD1. V gave up 8 bases and J gave up 12 bases; unmatched junction bases: 12. The length of the CDR3 is 12 residues. CDR1 is SGDLS and CDR2 is YYNGEE in the germline V gene. The CDR3 DNA reads as TGTGCCAGGAGGGGGAACAGGGGGGACCACACCTTC. Residues: CARRGNRGDHTF. The entire variable domain, with the rest obtained from reference TRBV9 and TRBJ1-2, is as follows: DSGVTQTPKHLITATGQRVTLRCSPRSGDLSVYWYQQSLDQGLQFLIQYYNGEERAKGNILERFSAQQFPDLHSELNLSSLELGDSALYFCARRGNRGDHTFGSGTRLTVV.

The genes are TRBV6-5 and TRBJ1-1; no clear D gene. V lost 10 bases to trimming and J lost 2 bases, with 20 bases between them. This CDR3 contains 15 residues. CDR1 is MNHEY and CDR2 is SVGAGI in the germline V gene. The CDR3 here is CATDPHPSGNTEAFF. CDR3 nucleotides: TGTGCCACCGATCCCCATCCCTCAGGAAACACTGAAGCTTTCTTT.

V is TRBV19 and J is TRBJ2-3; D might be TRBD2 (7 bases). V was trimmed by 3 bases and J by 6 bases, leaving 13 bases between them. Germline CDR1 and CDR2: LNHDA and SQIVND (reference sequence). The CDR3 totals 14 residues. The CDR3 coding sequence is TGTGCCAGTAGTATTGCGGGGGCGGGGGATACGCAGTATTTT. This translates into CASSIAGAGDTQYF. Full variable domain (outside the CDR3, taken from reference TRBV19 and TRBJ2-3): DGGITQSPKYLFRKEGQNVTLSCEQNLNHDAMYWYRQDPGQGLRLIYYSQIVNDFQKGDIAEGYSVSREKKESFPLTVTSAQKNPTAFYLCASSIAGAGDTQYFGPGTRLTVL.

The chain is built from TRBV2 and TRBJ1-6; 9 nucleotides align to TRBD1. In germline, CDR1 is SNHLY, CDR2 FYNNEI. This CDR3 is 14 amino acids long. The ends lost 6 bases at V and 9 bases at J; junction bases unmatched: 6. The CDR3, as DNA: TGTGCCAGCAGCGGGGACAGGGTGCGTTCACCCCTCCACTTT. Protein: CASSGDRVRSPLHF. The full variable domain, with the rest looked up from reference TRBV2 and TRBJ1-6, is EPEVTQTPSHQVTQMGQEVILRCVPISNHLYFYWYRQILGQKVEFLVSFYNNEISEKSEIFDDQFSVERPDGSNFTLKIRSTKLEDSAMYFCASSGDRVRSPLHFGNGTRLTVT.

This chain links TRBV29-1 with TRBJ2-2; TRBD1 aligns across 10 bases. This CDR3 is built from 14 residues. Germline V gene data show CDR1 as SQVTM and CDR2 as ANQGSEA. V lost 7 bases, J lost 5 bases, and 7 bases stayed unmatched. CDR3 loop: CSATGTGETGELFF. In DNA form, the CDR3 reads TGCAGCGCCACCGGGACAGGGGAAACCGGGGAGCTGTTTTTT.

The V and J genes are TRBV15 and TRBJ2-1; 15 positions agree with TRBD2. The CDR3 covers 17 residues. Unmatched junction bases numbered 9, after V lost 2 bases and J lost 10 bases. CDR1 is LNHNV, CDR2 YYDKDF, per germline (reference sequence). The CDR3 DNA follows: TGTGCCACCAGCAGATGGACTAGCGGGGGGGCAAGCGGCGAGCAGTTCTTC. This sequence encodes CATSRWTSGGASGEQFF. Full variable domain (remainder filled in from reference TRBV15 and TRBJ2-1): DAMVIQNPRYQVTQFGKPVTLSCSQTLNHNVMYWYQQKSSQAPKLLFHYYDKDFNNEADTPDNFQSRRPNTSFCFLDIRSPGLGDTAMYLCATSRWTSGGASGEQFFGPGTRLTVL.

This chain connects TRBV9 to TRBJ2-1; 12 nucleotides match TRBD2. CDR3 length equals 16 residues. The trim removed 2 bases at V and 5 bases at J, leaving 5 bases unmatched. Germline V lookup: CDR1 SGDLS, CDR2 YYNGEE. In nucleotides, the CDR3 is TGTGCCAGCAGCGTGGAACTAGCGGGGGGAAACAATGAGCAGTTCTTC. Residues: CASSVELAGGNNEQFF.